These 11 T cell receptor beta chains were sequenced from one sample in a study of blood T cell repertoires in COVID-19. The data were produced by immunoSEQ multiplex PCR, yet TCRdb's version contains in-frame clones alone and is incomplete. The sample has 180,000 or so clones; about 87% are singletons. Sequencing was performed on peripheral blood. The receptors derive from a woman in her 50s with acute or convalescent COVID-19.

V is TRBV19 and J is TRBJ1-4, with D possibly being TRBD1 (6 bases). This CDR3 has 15 amino acids. Trimming shortened V by 0 bases and J by 4 bases, and 9 bases separated the two germline ends. The germline CDR1 and CDR2 sequences are LNHDA and SQIVND (reference sequence). The DNA of the CDR3 is TGTGCCAGTAGTATAGAAGGCAGGGGTAATGAAAAACTGTTTTTT. Translating it yields CASSIEGRGNEKLFF.

The genes are TRBV6-2 or TRBV6-3 and TRBJ2-3, with 7 bases that match TRBD2. V shed 7 bases, J shed 2 bases, and the junction held 9 bases outside the gene matches. Germline assignment: CDR1 MNHEY and CDR2 SVGEGT. The CDR3 has 15 amino acids. The CDR3 loop reads CASTPLARFTDTQYF. The CDR3 DNA reads as TGTGCCAGCACCCCACTAGCGCGCTTCACAGATACGCAGTATTTT.

The rearrangement joins TRBV7-9 to TRBJ2-2; weak D call: TRBD1 (6 bases). Trimming removed 5 bases from V and 3 bases from J, with 19 bases in between. CDR1 is SEHNR, CDR2 FQNEAQ, per germline (reference sequence). The CDR3 spans 17 residues. The CDR3: CASSQSPEDSYTGELFF. The CDR3, as DNA: TGTGCCAGCAGCCAGAGTCCGGAGGACAGTTACACCGGGGAGCTGTTTTTT.

This chain joins TRBV3-1 (or the pseudogene TRBV3-2) and TRBJ2-3, with D possibly TRBD1 on 6 matching bases. The CDR3 totals 15 residues. Trimming left V 4 bases short and J 2 bases short, with 13 bases between. Germline CDR1 reads LGHDT; CDR2 reads YNNKEL (reference sequence). CDR3 residues: CASSLGQLNTDTQYF. CDR3 nucleotide sequence: TGTGCCAGCAGCCTTGGACAGCTCAACACAGATACGCAGTATTTT.

The J gene is TRBJ2-5, the V gene TRBV7-9, with 13 bases fitting TRBD2. The CDR3 has 16 residues. Germline V gene lookup returns CDR1 SEHNR and CDR2 FQNEAQ (reference sequence). V lost 1 base, J lost 1 base, and 0 bases stayed unmatched. For the CDR3, the DNA is TGTGCCAGCAGCTTAGGACTAGCGGGAGGCCAAGAGACCCAGTACTTC. It specifies CASSLGLAGGQETQYF.

The chain has TRBV4-1 and TRBJ2-7; D possibly corresponds to TRBD2 (7 bases). This CDR3 has 14 residues. Per germline, CDR1 MGHRA and CDR2 YSYEKL. The germline V and J ends were trimmed by 3 bases and 2 bases, with 11 bases remaining between them. CDR3: CASSQGGGPYEQYF. In nucleotides, the CDR3 is TGCGCCAGCAGCCAGGGCGGGGGCCCCTACGAGCAGTACTTC.

The chain uses TRBV14 and TRBJ1-6; D unclear. Trimming took off 5 bases at V and 14 bases at J, with 13 bases between the two ends. CDR3 length: 12 residues. Germline V CDR1 and CDR2: SGHDN, FVKESK. The CDR3 DNA is TGTGCCAGCAGCTTAGGAAGAGCGTCCCTCCACTTT. It translates to CASSLGRASLHF.

V usage is TRBV4-3 and J usage is TRBJ1-2; D gene uncertain. The germline CDR1 and CDR2 sequences are LGHNA and YSLEER. This CDR3 is built from 13 residues. Trimming stripped 1 base from V and 8 bases from J, with 11 bases between. As DNA, the CDR3 is TGCGCCAGCAGCCAAGGGAGGGCGGCCGGCTACACCTTC. It is translated as CASSQGRAAGYTF.

V and J are TRBV18 and TRBJ1-6, with TRBD1 as a possible D gene (5 bases). The CDR3 length is 14 residues. Between the trimmed V and J ends, which lost 6 bases and 5 bases, there was a span of 11 bases. CDR1 and CDR2 (germline): KGHSH, LQKENI. The CDR3 nucleotides read TGTGCCAGCTCGGGGGGAGCGAATAATTCACCCCTCCACTTT. Its protein is CASSGGANNSPLHF.

This rearrangement joins TRBV11-2 to TRBJ2-3; 7 bases are shared with TRBD1. Germline loops: CDR1 SGHAT, CDR2 FQNNGV. V shed 6 bases and J 1 base; nucleotides not matched to a gene: 4. The CDR3 length is 14 residues. The CDR3 spells CASRRGQGTDTQYF. For the CDR3, the DNA is TGTGCCAGCAGGAGGGGGCAGGGCACAGATACGCAGTATTTT.

V and J are TRBV14 and TRBJ2-3; possible D gene TRBD2, 7 bases. V was trimmed by 4 bases and J by 3 bases, leaving 14 bases between them. The CDR3 loop spans 15 amino acids. The germline V gene has CDR1 SGHDN and CDR2 FVKESK. The CDR3 DNA reads TGTGCCAGCAGCCCCCGCGGGGGCATTACAGATACGCAGTATTTT. Translating gives CASSPRGGITDTQYF. Full variable domain (rest looked up from reference TRBV14 and TRBJ2-3): EAGVTQFPSHSVIEKGQTVTLRCDPISGHDNLYWYRRVMGKEIKFLLHFVKESKQDESGMPNNRFLAERTGGTYSTLKVQPAELEDSGVYFCASSPRGGITDTQYFGPGTRLTVL.